Listed below are T cell receptor beta chains from one sample, sequenced in a study of lymphopenia after photon versus proton radiotherapy. Here immunoSEQ multiplex PCR was the method, and the copy in TCRdb shows in-frame clones only, minus some. Here the sample spans about 30,000 clones, about 86% being singletons. Sequencing used peripheral blood, obtained from a patient treated with proton-based radiotherapy. These receptors were obtained from an older woman with cholangiocarcinoma. Some clones in this sample may be carry-over from other donors' samples. The CDR3 runs from the conserved cysteine through the conserved F or W. The D gene is left open where the match is weak. Clone size appears in some rows only: once, few, many, or a class for an expanded clone.

j_call,v_call,cdr3_length,clone_size,d_call,cdr3_aa,cdr3_nt
TRBJ2-2,TRBV7-8,18,once,TRBD2,CASSLRALAGGPPGELFF,TGTGCCAGCAGCTTAAGAGCTCTAGCGGGAGGGCCCCCCGGGGAGCTGTTTTTT
TRBJ2-7,TRBV6-6,15,-,-,CASSYSASGPYEQYF,TGTGCCAGCAGTTACTCTGCAAGCGGCCCCTACGAGCAGTACTTC
TRBJ2-5,TRBV5-1,14,-,-,CASSDPRDQETQYF,TGCGCCAGCAGCGACCCCAGAGACCAAGAGACCCAGTACTTC
TRBJ2-2,TRBV7-2,15,-,-,CASSRNRGAGGELFF,TGTGCCAGCAGCCGGAATCGGGGGGCCGGCGGGGAGCTGTTTTTT
TRBJ1-4,TRBV7-9,14,-,-,CASSPDSPNEKLFF,TGTGCCAGCAGCCCGGACAGTCCTAATGAAAAACTGTTTTTT
TRBJ1-4,TRBV10-2,16,-,-,CASSAREYATNEKLFF,TGCGCCAGCTCTGCCAGGGAGTACGCGACTAATGAAAAACTGTTTTTT
TRBJ2-2,TRBV11-2,14,-,-,CASSQIRGTGELFF,TGTGCCAGCAGCCAAATCAGGGGTACCGGGGAGCTGTTTTTT
TRBJ1-1,TRBV7-9,12,-,-,CASSAVWTEAFF,TGTGCCAGCAGCGCCGTCTGGACTGAAGCTTTCTTT
TRBJ2-7,TRBV7-2,14,-,TRBD1,CASTHGTASYEQYF,TGTGCCAGCACCCACGGGACAGCGAGCTACGAGCAGTACTTC
TRBJ2-3,TRBV6-1,14,-,TRBD2,CASSMGLVIDTQYF,TGTGCCAGCAGTATGGGACTAGTGATAGATACGCAGTATTTT
TRBJ1-1,TRBV4-1,11,-,-,CASSHGREAFF,TGCGCCAGCAGCCATGGGAGGGAGGCTTTCTTT
TRBJ1-4,TRBV6-1,18,-,-,CASSEIWTALGTNEKLFF,TGTGCCAGCAGTGAAATATGGACAGCCCTGGGGACTAATGAAAAACTGTTTTTT
TRBJ1-3,TRBV10-3,14,few,TRBD1,CAIGQGYTGNTIYF,TGTGCCATCGGACAGGGATATACTGGAAACACCATATATTTT
TRBJ1-1,TRBV2,12,-,-,CASMAYTTEAFF,TGTGCCAGCATGGCGTACACGACTGAAGCTTTCTTT
TRBJ2-7,TRBV4-3,14,once,-,CASSQDGLADEQYF,TGCGCCAGCAGCCAAGATGGGCTAGCTGACGAGCAGTACTTC
TRBJ2-7,TRBV27,14,-,-,CASSFRHRDYEQYF,TGTGCCAGCAGTTTCCGCCACAGGGACTACGAGCAGTACTTC
TRBJ2-5,TRBV6-6,13,-,-,CASSWGFGETQYF,TGTGCCAGCAGTTGGGGCTTTGGAGAGACCCAGTACTTC